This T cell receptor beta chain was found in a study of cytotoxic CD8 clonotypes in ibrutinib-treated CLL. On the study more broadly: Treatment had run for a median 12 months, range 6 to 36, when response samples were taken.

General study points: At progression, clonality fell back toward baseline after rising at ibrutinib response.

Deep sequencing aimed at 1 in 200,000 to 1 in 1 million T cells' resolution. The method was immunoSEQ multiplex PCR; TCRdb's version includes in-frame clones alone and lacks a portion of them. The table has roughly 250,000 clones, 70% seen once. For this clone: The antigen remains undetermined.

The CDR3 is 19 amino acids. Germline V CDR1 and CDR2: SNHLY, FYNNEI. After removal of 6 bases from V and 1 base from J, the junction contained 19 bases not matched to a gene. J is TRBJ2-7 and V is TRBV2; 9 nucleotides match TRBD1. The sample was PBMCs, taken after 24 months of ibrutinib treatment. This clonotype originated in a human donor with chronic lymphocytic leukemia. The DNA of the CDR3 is TGTGCCAGCAGGACTCGGGGACAGGGCCACTTGCGGGAGTCCTACGAGCAGTACTTC. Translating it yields CASRTRGQGHLRESYEQYF.